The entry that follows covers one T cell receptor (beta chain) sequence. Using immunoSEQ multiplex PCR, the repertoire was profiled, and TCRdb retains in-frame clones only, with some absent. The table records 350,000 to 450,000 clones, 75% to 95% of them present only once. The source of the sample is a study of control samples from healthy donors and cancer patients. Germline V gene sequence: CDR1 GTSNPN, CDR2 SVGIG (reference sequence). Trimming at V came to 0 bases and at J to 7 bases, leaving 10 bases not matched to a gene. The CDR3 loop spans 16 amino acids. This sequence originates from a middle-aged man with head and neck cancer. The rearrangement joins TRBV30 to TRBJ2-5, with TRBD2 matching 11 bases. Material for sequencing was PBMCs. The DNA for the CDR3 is TGTGCCTGGAGTGTTAATCGACTAGCGGGGACCGGGACCCAGTACTTC. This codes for CAWSVNRLAGTGTQYF.